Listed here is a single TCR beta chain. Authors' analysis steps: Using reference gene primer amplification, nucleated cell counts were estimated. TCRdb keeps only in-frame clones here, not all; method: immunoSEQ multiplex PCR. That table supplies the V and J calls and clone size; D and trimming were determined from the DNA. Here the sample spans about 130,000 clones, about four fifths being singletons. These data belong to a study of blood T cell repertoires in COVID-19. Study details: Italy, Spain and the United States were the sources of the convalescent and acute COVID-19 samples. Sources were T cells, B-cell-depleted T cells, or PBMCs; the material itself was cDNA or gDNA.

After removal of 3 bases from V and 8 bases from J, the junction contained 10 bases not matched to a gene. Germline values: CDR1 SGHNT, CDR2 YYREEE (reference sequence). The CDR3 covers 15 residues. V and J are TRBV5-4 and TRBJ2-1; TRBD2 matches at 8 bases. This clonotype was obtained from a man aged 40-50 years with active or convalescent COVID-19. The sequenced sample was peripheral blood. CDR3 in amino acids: CASSSGGPRVYEQFF. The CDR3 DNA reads TGTGCCAGCAGCTCGGGGGGGCCTCGTGTGTATGAGCAGTTCTTC.